These 20 T cell receptor beta chains were all obtained from the same sample, sequenced in a study of T cell clonality in common variable immunodeficiency. Assay used: immunoSEQ multiplex PCR; TCRdb lists only in-frame clones, some missing. The sample has just under 20,000 clones, none seen only once. Their recognized antigens are unknown. Study results and caveats: Common variable immunodeficiency TCR beta sequences reportedly had fewer deletions and N-nucleotide insertions.

Sequenced input: peripheral blood mononuclear cells. These receptors were taken from a human donor with common variable immunodeficiency.

Note on this clone: The read terminates 3 residues before the CDR3 end, so the remaining end is supplied by the germline J gene. Other DNA variants within this sample encode the same CDR3. The chain combines TRBV6-7 with TRBJ2-3; 10 bases are shared with TRBD2. TRBV6-7 is classed as an ORF, of uncertain function. This CDR3 has 17 amino acids. J was trimmed by 0 bases and V by 10 bases; bases with no gene match: 13. The CDR3 region is CATDSGRAKCSTDTQYF. Partial CDR3 DNA: TGTGCCACCGACAGCGGGAGGGCCAAGTGTAGCACAGATACG.

This clone was detected many times. The read is 3 residues too short to cover the CDR3 end, so that end is filled in from the germline J gene. The chain combines TRBV30 with TRBJ2-7; 9 bases fit TRBD2. After removal of 3 bases from V and 6 bases from J, the junction contained 6 bases not matched to a gene. The germline CDR1 and CDR2 sequences are GTSNPN and SVGIG (reference sequence). This CDR3 contains 13 residues. CDR3 in amino acids: CAWRVAGEFEQYF. The sequenced CDR3 bases are TGTGCCTGGAGAGTAGCGGGAGAATTCGAG.

This clone was picked up many times. The read terminates 3 residues before the CDR3 end, so the remaining end is supplied by the germline J gene. The chain uses TRBV7-3 and TRBJ2-1; 12 bases are shared with TRBD2. Germline CDR1 and CDR2: SGHTA and FQGTGA. The CDR3 sequence is 16 residues long. Losses at the gene ends were 4 bases for V and 7 bases for J; bases not matched to a gene: 8. The chain's CDR3 is CASSSPPTSGSNEQFF. The sequenced CDR3 bases are TGTGCCAGCAGCTCCCCACCGACTAGCGGGAGTAATGAG.

This clone has only a few counts. The read terminates 3 residues ahead of where the CDR3 ends, so the germline J gene completes it. The rearrangement joins TRBV6-2 or TRBV6-3 to TRBJ2-7; a weak D match, TRBD2 (5 bases). Germline V CDR1 and CDR2: MNHEY, SVGEGT. The germline V and J ends were trimmed by 5 bases and 2 bases, with 13 bases remaining between them. This CDR3 comprises 14 residues. The part of the CDR3 DNA that was read is TGTGCCAGCAGTACCCGGACTGGGACCTACGAG. Translation gives CASSTRTGTYE. The complete CDR3 sequence is CASSTRTGTYEQYF.

This clone occurred a few times. Read sequence stops 3 residues before the CDR3 end, and the germline J gene provides the missing end. The chain uses TRBV19 and TRBJ2-6; TRBD1 matches 10 bases. CDR3 size: 18 residues. V shed 7 bases and J 2 bases; nucleotides not matched to a gene: 11. Per the germline V gene, CDR1 is LNHDA and CDR2 is SQIVND (reference sequence). Here the CDR3 reads CASKDGGQGIPGANVLTF. The DNA read from the CDR3 is TGTGCCAGTAAGGACGGGGGACAGGGGATTCCTGGGGCCAACGTC. Full variable domain (outside the CDR3, taken from reference TRBV19 and TRBJ2-6): DGGITQSPKYLFRKEGQNVTLSCEQNLNHDAMYWYRQDPGQGLRLIYYSQIVNDFQKGDIAEGYSVSREKKESFPLTVTSAQKNPTAFYLCASKDGGQGIPGANVLTFGAGSRLTVL.

As to this clone: The missing CDR3 end, 3 residues past where the read stops, is filled in from the germline J gene. The rearrangement uses TRBV19 and TRBJ2-7, with a possible D match to TRBD2 (6 bases). Trimming cost V 5 bases and J 0 bases, with 17 bases left between them. CDR1 is LNHDA and CDR2 is SQIVND in the germline V gene (reference sequence). The CDR3 has 16 amino acids. The sequenced part of the CDR3 DNA is TGTGCCAGTAGTCGACCGGGACTTCTGAGCTCCTACGAG. Residues: CASSRPGLLSSYE. The full-length CDR3 reads as CASSRPGLLSSYEQYF.

This clone appeared a few times. Sequencing ends 3 residues short of the CDR3 end; the germline J gene provides the rest. The chain carries TRBV7-9 and TRBJ2-2, with 8 bases lining up with TRBD1. From germline, CDR1 is SEHNR and CDR2 FQNEAQ (reference sequence). V was pared by 7 bases and J by 3 bases, with 7 bases of the junction left unmatched. The CDR3 runs to 15 residues. The part of the CDR3 DNA that was read is TGTGCCAGCACAGGACAGGGCTGGGACACCGGGGAG. Its protein product is CASTGQGWDTGE. The whole CDR3 region reads CASTGQGWDTGELFF. The full variable domain, in which reference TRBV7-9 and TRBJ2-2 provide the parts outside the CDR3, is DTGVSQNPRHKITKRGQNVTFRCDPISEHNRLYWYRQTLGQGPEFLTYFQNEAQLEKSRLLSDRFSAERPKGSFSTLEIQRTEQGDSAMYLCASTGQGWDTGELFFGEGSRLTVL.

This clone was detected only a few times. Sequencing ends 3 residues short of the CDR3 end; the germline J gene provides the rest. The V call is TRBV7-3, the J call TRBJ1-1; 7 bases are a match to TRBD1. With 5 bases clipped from V and 2 bases from J, the junction kept 5 bases outside the gene matches. CDR1 and CDR2 (germline): SGHTA, FQGTGA. This CDR3 is 14 amino acids long. The covered CDR3 bases are TGTGCCAGCAGCCCAGAAGGGGGCAACACTGAA. It yields the protein CASSPEGGNTE. The CDR3 in its entirety is CASSPEGGNTEAFF.

This clone has a count of ten or more. The read gets to within 3 residues of the CDR3 end, and the germline J gene fills in the rest. The chain combines TRBV6-4 with TRBJ2-3, with 7 positions matching TRBD2. Germline V gene sequence: CDR1 MRHNA, CDR2 SNTAGT. Trimming cost V 6 bases and J 4 bases; bases outside gene matches: 13. CDR3 length equals 16 residues. The CDR3 protein is CASSASGGSGADTQYF. The covered CDR3 bases are TGTGCCAGCAGCGCCTCGGGCGGGAGTGGTGCAGATACG.

Worth noting for this clone: The read finishes 3 residues shy of the CDR3 end, and the germline J gene is used to complete it. The identical CDR3 is also encoded by other nucleotide sequences in the sample. This chain links TRBV7-9 with TRBJ2-1; D is possibly TRBD1 (6 bases). Trimming shortened V by 0 bases and J by 9 bases, and 15 bases separated the two germline ends. The germline V gene has CDR1 SEHNR and CDR2 FQNEAQ (reference sequence). CDR3 length: 15 amino acids. The CDR3 spells CASSLAGGVDIEQFF. CDR3 DNA, as far as it was read: TGTGCCAGCAGCTTAGCAGGGGGAGTGGACATTGAG. Drawing the rest from reference TRBV7-9 and TRBJ2-1, the complete variable domain is DTGVSQNPRHKITKRGQNVTFRCDPISEHNRLYWYRQTLGQGPEFLTYFQNEAQLEKSRLLSDRFSAERPKGSFSTLEIQRTEQGDSAMYLCASSLAGGVDIEQFFGPGTRLTVL.

This clone was seen ten or more times. The read stops 3 residues short of the end of the CDR3; the missing end is completed from the germline J gene. The chain has TRBV7-6 and TRBJ1-2; TRBD1 is a possible D gene (6 bases). The CDR3 has 15 amino acids. Germline V gene sequence: CDR1 SGHVS, CDR2 FNYEAQ. Trimming cost V 1 base and J 6 bases, with 15 bases left between them. CDR3 amino acids: CASSLGFTGMDGYTF. Partial CDR3 DNA: TGTGCCAGCAGCTTAGGATTCACAGGGATGGATGGC.

This clone was picked up many times. The sequenced part of the CDR3 DNA is TGCGCCAGCAGCCTCGGGGCAGGGGGCCTCAATGAG. Translating it yields CASSLGAGGLNE. The whole CDR3 protein reads CASSLGAGGLNEQFF. This sequence joins TRBV4-1 and TRBJ2-1; 8 bases agree with TRBD1. Coverage ceases 3 residues before the CDR3 finishes, and the germline J gene fills in the end. Unmatched junction bases numbered 8, after V lost 4 bases and J lost 6 bases. Germline loops: CDR1 MGHRA, CDR2 YSYEKL. This CDR3 is 15 amino acids long.

This clone was recorded at least ten times. The read falls 3 residues short of the CDR3 end, and the missing part is taken from the germline J gene. The J gene is TRBJ1-6, the V gene TRBV30; 8 nucleotides align to TRBD1. Germline-derived CDR1 and CDR2 are GTSNPN and SVGIG (reference sequence). Trimming cost V 7 bases and J 5 bases; bases outside gene matches: 10. The CDR3 length is 15 residues. CDR3 sequence reads: CALGTGGSNNSPLHF. The CDR3 DNA, read in part, is TGTGCCTTAGGTACAGGGGGATCGAATAATTCACCC.

Regarding this clone: The read comes to an end 3 residues before the CDR3 does, leaving the germline J gene to fill in the end. The V gene is TRBV19, the J gene TRBJ1-5; perhaps TRBD1 as D (5 bases). In germline, CDR1 is LNHDA, CDR2 SQIVND (reference sequence). V shed 6 bases and J shed 5 bases, with 17 bases lying between them. The CDR3 is made up of 15 amino acids. CDR3 sequence: CASSPLRQGYQPQHF. The part of the CDR3 DNA that was read is TGTGCCAGTAGCCCCCTCCGGCAGGGCTATCAGCCC. The full variable domain, rest sourced from reference TRBV19 and TRBJ1-5, is DGGITQSPKYLFRKEGQNVTLSCEQNLNHDAMYWYRQDPGQGLRLIYYSQIVNDFQKGDIAEGYSVSREKKESFPLTVTSAQKNPTAFYLCASSPLRQGYQPQHFGDGTRLSIL.

This clone was counted many times. The read falls 3 residues short of the CDR3 end, and the missing part is taken from the germline J gene. The genes are TRBV19 and TRBJ2-5, with 12 nucleotides matching TRBD2. The germline gives CDR1 LNHDA, CDR2 SQIVND (reference sequence). The CDR3 consists of 17 residues. With V trimmed by 4 bases and J by 3 bases, 9 bases remained unmatched. The CDR3 here is CASSSPSGRAREETQYF. CDR3 DNA, as far as it was read: TGTGCCAGTAGTAGCCCTAGCGGGAGGGCCAGGGAAGAGACC.

This clone was counted many times. The read terminates 3 residues ahead of where the CDR3 ends, so the germline J gene completes it. The rearrangement joins TRBV28 to TRBJ1-4; D may be TRBD1 (6 bases). Looked up from germline, CDR1 is MDHEN and CDR2 is SYDVKM. The CDR3 contains 14 residues. The CDR3 reads CASSLGGGGLGLFF. The sequenced CDR3 bases are TGTGCCAGCAGTTTAGGAGGGGGTGGATTGGGA.

The table lists this clone with many counts. The read stops 3 residues short of the end of the CDR3; the missing end is completed from the germline J gene. The chain joins TRBV6-2 or TRBV6-3 to TRBJ2-3; D uncertain. Trimming pared 5 bases from V and 2 bases from J, leaving 17 bases between. There are 16 residues in the CDR3. Germline CDR1 is MNHEY and CDR2 is SVGEGT. The CDR3 here is CASSLLNLGATDTQYF. Incomplete CDR3 DNA: TGTGCCAGCAGTCTTTTAAACCTCGGTGCCACAGATACG.

In this sample, this clone turned up many times. Read sequence stops 3 residues before the CDR3 end, and the germline J gene provides the missing end. The chain combines TRBV20-1 with TRBJ1-3; tentative D call: TRBD1 (6 bases). V lost 0 bases and J 4 bases, leaving 19 bases between the germline ends. CDR1 and CDR2 (germline): DFQATT, SNEGSKA (reference sequence). This CDR3 comprises 17 residues. The sequenced CDR3 bases are TGCAGTGCTAGAGATCCAGGCAGGGGAGGATCAGGAAACACC. Translated, it gives CSARDPGRGGSGNT. The complete CDR3 protein is CSARDPGRGGSGNTIYF.

Many counts were recorded for this clone. The CDR3 goes on 3 residues after the read ends, and that part is filled in from the germline J gene. The gene calls are TRBV7-2 and TRBJ2-3; D uncertain. Per the germline V gene, CDR1 is SGHTA and CDR2 is FQGNSA. V lost 7 bases, J lost 2 bases, and 13 bases lay in between. The CDR3 sequence is 14 residues long. CDR3 bases read: TGTGCCAGCACCTCTACCTACCACACAGATACG. Translation gives CASTSTYHTDT. The entire CDR3 is CASTSTYHTDTQYF.

This clone was observed many times. The CDR3 end lies 3 residues beyond the end of the read and is filled in from the germline J gene. The rearrangement links TRBV20-1 to TRBJ1-5, with unresolved D. The CDR3 is 14 residues long. V was cut by 1 base and J by 9 bases, with 16 bases left in between. Looked up from germline, CDR1 is DFQATT and CDR2 is SNEGSKA (reference sequence). The CDR3 DNA, read in part, is TGCAGTGCTAGAGCATCGAGTTCGGAGGGGCCC. It codes for CSARASSSEGP. The entire CDR3 protein reads CSARASSSEGPQHF.